These 24 T cell receptor beta chains share one sample of origin, sequenced in a study of cytomegalovirus exposure and HLA in healthy donors. The PCR employed 60 Vbeta primers together with 13 Jbeta primers. The protocol was immunoSEQ multiplex PCR, while the TCRdb copy is restricted to in-frame clones and leaves out a portion. This table has about 140,000 clones, 73% appearing once. The sequencing sample was made of PBMCs. These receptors were collected from a human donor in good health.

The CDR3 sequence: CASSLQGTIYSYEQYF. In DNA, the CDR3 is TGCGCCAGCAGCCTACAAGGGACAATCTACTCCTACGAGCAGTACTTC. This sequence joins TRBV4-1 and TRBJ2-7, with D possibly matching TRBD1 (6 bases). The CDR3 sequence is 16 residues long. Germline CDR1 is MGHRA and CDR2 is YSYEKL. Trimming took off 4 bases at V and 0 bases at J, with 16 bases between the two ends.

The rearrangement links TRBV10-2 to TRBJ2-7, with 9 bases matching TRBD2. Per germline, CDR1 WSHSY and CDR2 SAAADI. The CDR3 is 14 residues long. V shed 4 bases and J 1 base; nucleotides not matched to a gene: 2. In DNA form, the CDR3 reads TGCGCCAGCAGTGTTAGCGGGGGTTCCTACGAGCAGTACTTC. It translates to CASSVSGGSYEQYF.

The chain carries TRBV5-5 and TRBJ2-7, with D possibly being TRBD2 (5 bases). The length of the CDR3 is 10 residues. Trimming left V 0 bases short and J 13 bases short, with 8 bases between. Germline CDR1 SGHKS, CDR2 YYEKEE (reference sequence). This CDR3 is CASSLERVYF. The CDR3 nucleotides are TGTGCCAGCAGCTTGGAGAGGGTCTACTTC.

This chain uses TRBV5-1 with TRBJ2-2; possible D gene TRBD2, 5 bases. Germline V gene sequence: CDR1 SGHRS, CDR2 YFSETQ. The CDR3 loop spans 15 amino acids. Deletions cut 4 bases from V and 2 bases from J, with 12 bases between. The CDR3 is CASSPRGTNTGELFF. CDR3 in DNA: TGCGCCAGCAGCCCACGGGGTACTAACACCGGGGAGCTGTTTTTT.

This clone has a single count. The genes are TRBV5-4 and TRBJ1-2, with D uncertain. CDR3 size: 14 residues. From germline, CDR1 is SGHNT and CDR2 YYREEE (reference sequence). Between the trimmed V and J ends, which lost 0 bases and 0 bases, there was a span of 6 bases. The CDR3 region has the DNA TGTGCCAGCAGCTTGGTAGAAACTAACTATGGCTACACCTTC. Translating gives CASSLVETNYGYTF.

Written as DNA, the CDR3 is TGCGCCAGCAGCGACGTAAGGGGTCGAGAGACCCAGTACTTC. Amino acids: CASSDVRGRETQYF. The V call is TRBV5-1, the J call TRBJ2-5; weak D call: TRBD1 (5 bases). This CDR3 has 14 amino acids. Germline V gene sequence: CDR1 SGHRS, CDR2 YFSETQ. V dropped 4 bases and J dropped 4 bases, with 14 bases sitting between them.

In DNA form, the CDR3 reads TGTGCCAGCAGTGATCGTATGCGGGACGAGCAGTACTTC. This translates into CASSDRMRDEQYF. V is TRBV2 and J is TRBJ2-7; D possibly corresponds to TRBD2 (5 bases). The CDR3 has 13 amino acids. Looked up from germline, CDR1 is SNHLY and CDR2 is FYNNEI. V lost 3 bases to trimming and J lost 5 bases, with 11 bases between them.

The rearrangement links TRBV2 to TRBJ2-3; D is undetermined. The CDR3 contains 12 residues. Germline loops: CDR1 SNHLY, CDR2 FYNNEI. Trimming took off 9 bases at V and 2 bases at J, with 9 bases between the two ends. The CDR3 here is CARSLSTDTQYF. CDR3 nucleotide sequence: TGTGCCAGGTCTTTATCCACAGATACGCAGTATTTT.

The gene calls are TRBV10-1 and TRBJ2-3, with D possibly being TRBD2 (5 bases). The CDR3 covers 14 residues. Germline V CDR1 and CDR2: WNHNN, SYGVQD (reference sequence). V was trimmed by 4 bases and J by 5 bases, leaving 13 bases between them. The DNA of the CDR3 is TGCGCCAGCAGTGTGAGCGGAACGAGAGATACGCAGTATTTT. It translates to CASSVSGTRDTQYF.

The gene calls are TRBV6-5 and TRBJ2-7; possibly TRBD1 for D (6 bases). The germline V gene encodes CDR1 MNHEY and CDR2 SVGAGI. This CDR3 region has 14 residues. Trimming took off 0 bases at V and 1 base at J, with 7 bases between the two ends. DNA of the CDR3: TGTGCCAGCAGTTACTCGAGGGGGTCCTACGAGCAGTACTTC. Translation gives CASSYSRGSYEQYF.

This clone has just a few counts. The CDR3 DNA reads TGCAGCGCCGGGGGGGGCGCGGATGAGCAGTTCTTC. It is translated as CSAGGGADEQFF. The genes are TRBV29-1 and TRBJ2-1, with 8 bases matching TRBD2. The CDR3 spans 12 residues. Unmatched junction bases numbered 7, after V lost 7 bases and J lost 8 bases. Germline CDR1 and CDR2: SQVTM and ANQGSEA.

This clone was found a few times. This chain joins TRBV2 and TRBJ2-5, with 9 bases matching TRBD2. The CDR3 spans 16 residues. CDR1 and CDR2 from the germline V gene are SNHLY and FYNNEI. Germline trimming cut 3 bases from V and 4 bases from J; bases unmatched to any gene: 9. CDR3: CASSDPVSGGRETQYF. The CDR3 DNA reads as TGTGCCAGCAGTGACCCCGTTAGCGGGGGAAGAGAGACCCAGTACTTC.

A remark on this clone: Compared with germline, one end of the junction differs, possibly owing to a read error. J is TRBJ2-2 and V is TRBV7-7; 9 bases match TRBD2. In germline, CDR1 is SSHAT, CDR2 FNYEAQ (reference sequence). CDR3 size: 19 residues. In DNA, the CDR3 is TGTGCTAGCAGCTTAGGGTCAGGACGTAGCGGGAGAGACACCGGGGAGCTGTTTTTT. It translates to CASSLGSGRSGRDTGELFF.

The chain employs TRBV10-3 and TRBJ2-2; tentative D call: TRBD1 (5 bases). The germline V gene encodes CDR1 ENHRY and CDR2 SYGVKD. This CDR3 has 16 residues. V was pared by 6 bases and J by 7 bases, with 21 bases between. The CDR3 DNA sequence: TGTGCCATCAGCGCTAAACCAGGGCAGGCGTACGGGGAGCTGTTTTTT. It is translated as CAISAKPGQAYGELFF.

The rearrangement links TRBV5-6 to TRBJ2-7, with 8 nucleotides matching TRBD2. Trimming at V came to 4 bases and at J to 4 bases, leaving 10 bases not matched to a gene. The V gene's germline CDR1 is SGHDT and CDR2 YYEEEE. This CDR3 has 15 residues. The DNA of the CDR3 is TGTGCCAGCAGCCTCACAGCGGGGGTGTCGTACGAGCAGTACTTC. Amino acids: CASSLTAGVSYEQYF.

This clone was found a few times. This chain joins TRBV2 and TRBJ2-1; 10 bases match TRBD2. The CDR3 contains 16 residues. Germline-derived CDR1 and CDR2 are SNHLY and FYNNEI. V was pared by 6 bases and J by 3 bases, with 8 bases of the junction left unmatched. CDR3 DNA: TGTGCCAGCAGGGACCTCACTAGCGGGATCTACAATGAGCAGTTCTTC. Encoded protein: CASRDLTSGIYNEQFF.

A few counts support this clone. V and J are TRBV5-1 and TRBJ2-7; no firm D call. Looked up from germline, CDR1 is SGHRS and CDR2 is YFSETQ. CDR3 size: 15 residues. The V end lost 0 bases, the J end lost 4 bases, and 14 bases lay between the germline ends. CDR3 nucleotide sequence: TGCGCCAGCAGCTTGGAGTACAGCCCCTTATACGAGCAGTACTTC. This encodes CASSLEYSPLYEQYF.

The chain links TRBV30 to TRBJ2-5; 7 nucleotides match TRBD1. This CDR3 contains 15 residues. CDR1 is GTSNPN and CDR2 is SVGIG in the germline V gene (reference sequence). V shed 1 base, J shed 6 bases, and the junction held 11 bases outside the gene matches. The CDR3 protein is CAWSGPRTGLKTQYF. The CDR3 DNA sequence: TGTGCCTGGAGTGGACCCCGGACAGGCCTGAAGACCCAGTACTTC.

This clone was counted only a few times. The chain uses TRBV7-2 and TRBJ2-3, with TRBD2 identical over 10 bases. The CDR3 runs to 14 residues. V was pared by 4 bases and J by 6 bases, with 4 bases of the junction left unmatched. From germline, CDR1 is SGHTA and CDR2 FQGNSA. CDR3: CASSSSGGEDTQYF. The CDR3 nucleotides are TGTGCCAGCAGCTCTAGCGGGGGAGAGGATACGCAGTATTTT.

The chain combines TRBV7-9 with TRBJ1-1; 9 nucleotides agree with TRBD1. Germline trimming cut 5 bases from V and 3 bases from J; bases unmatched to any gene: 10. The germline CDR1 and CDR2 sequences are SEHNR and FQNEAQ (reference sequence). This CDR3 has 16 residues. For the CDR3, the DNA is TGTGCCAGCAGCCGGGACAGGGAATTGGTTTACACTGAAGCTTTCTTT. Translation: CASSRDRELVYTEAFF.

The chain has TRBV2 and TRBJ2-3, with a tentative D call TRBD2 (6 bases). The germline V gene has CDR1 SNHLY and CDR2 FYNNEI. The germline V and J ends were trimmed by 5 bases and 2 bases, with 17 bases remaining between them. This CDR3 region has 16 residues. CDR3 region: CASSKRRADTTDTQYF. CDR3 nucleotide sequence: TGTGCCAGCAGTAAGAGGAGGGCCGATACCACAGATACGCAGTATTTT.

This clone was seen a few times. The genes are TRBV6-1 and TRBJ2-7, with 11 nucleotides matching TRBD2. Germline trimming cut 7 bases from V and 4 bases from J; bases unmatched to any gene: 3. The CDR3 runs 13 residues. Per the germline V gene, CDR1 is MNHNS and CDR2 is SASEGT. The CDR3 bases are TGTGCCAGCACTCGGACTAGCGGGTACGAGCAGTACTTC. It codes for CASTRTSGYEQYF.

In its sample, this clone was seen a few times. CDR3 loop: CASSTPGQTYEQYF. CDR3 DNA sequence: TGTGCCAGCTCCACACCGGGACAGACCTACGAGCAGTACTTC. The rearrangement joins TRBV2 to TRBJ2-7; 7 bases fit TRBD1. Germline V gives CDR1 SNHLY, CDR2 FYNNEI. V lost 8 bases and J lost 2; bases outside the gene matches: 9. The CDR3 sequence is 14 residues long.

The chain combines TRBV9 with TRBJ2-1; 7 nucleotides agree with TRBD1. CDR3 length: 16 amino acids. CDR1 SGDLS and CDR2 YYNGEE come from the germline V gene. The J segment lost 2 bases and the V segment lost 3 bases, leaving 8 bases of the junction unmatched. CDR3 protein: CASSEEEGATYNEQFF. DNA of the CDR3: TGTGCCAGCAGCGAGGAAGAGGGGGCAACCTACAATGAGCAGTTCTTC. Together with reference TRBV9 and TRBJ2-1, the CDR3 gives the full variable domain: DSGVTQTPKHLITATGQRVTLRCSPRSGDLSVYWYQQSLDQGLQFLIQYYNGEERAKGNILERFSAQQFPDLHSELNLSSLELGDSALYFCASSEEEGATYNEQFFGPGTRLTVL.